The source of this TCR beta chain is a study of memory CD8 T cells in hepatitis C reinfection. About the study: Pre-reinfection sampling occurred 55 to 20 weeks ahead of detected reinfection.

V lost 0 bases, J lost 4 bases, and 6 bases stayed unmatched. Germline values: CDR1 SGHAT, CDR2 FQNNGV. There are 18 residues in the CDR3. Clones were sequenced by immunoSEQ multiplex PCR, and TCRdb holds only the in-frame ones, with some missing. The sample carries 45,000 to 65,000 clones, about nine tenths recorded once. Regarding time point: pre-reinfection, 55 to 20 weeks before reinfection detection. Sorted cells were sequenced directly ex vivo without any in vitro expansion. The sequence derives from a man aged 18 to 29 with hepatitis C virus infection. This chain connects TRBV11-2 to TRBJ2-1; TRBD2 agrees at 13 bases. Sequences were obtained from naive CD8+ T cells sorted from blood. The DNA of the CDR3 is TGTGCCAGCAGCTTAGAGGGGACTAGCGGGGAATTATACAATGAGCAGTTCTTC. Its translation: CASSLEGTSGELYNEQFF.